Described below is a single TCR beta chain sequence and its context. Its antigen is not known. Treatment reported: approximately 9-day PBMC culture with coronavirus spike peptide pools or control peptides (ViraFEST assay). For ViraFEST, peptide pools expanded antigen-specific T cells, after which the TCRs were sequenced. The authors cultured 2 million or so PBMCs per well with roughly 10 IU/ml IL-2 and about 10 ug/ml peptide pools. This specimen comes from a study of vaccination and CD4 T cells after COVID-19. The wider study: Nasal swab PCR had detected SARS-CoV-2 in convalescent patients, nine mild and one severe.

The Oncomine TCR Beta short-read assay sequenced DNA from cultured CD4+ T cells. Genomic DNA was taken out of cultured CD4+ T cells by extraction. TCRdb processed the PCR reads anew with MiXCR; each CDR3 protein has one entry. The data show around 10,000 distinct CDR3 sequences, more than 25% seen once. Trimming took off 2 bases at V and 4 bases at J, with 14 bases between the two ends. This CDR3 contains 15 residues. The sample was cultured CD4+ T cells from blood. The V and J genes are TRBV12-3 or TRBV12-4 and TRBJ2-5, with TRBD2 as a possible D gene (7 bases). This receptor was taken from a human donor with COVID-19. CDR3 coding DNA: TGTGCCAGCAGTTTAATGGGGGGGCATGGAGAGACCCAGTACTTC. It encodes CASSLMGGHGETQYF.